This TCR beta chain was identified during a study of Graves' ophthalmopathy and Graves' hyperthyroidism. Scientists amplified the TCR beta CDR3 regions from RNA transcripts. First-round RT-PCR employed HTBI primers, with a second-round multiplex PCR after it. Each CDR3 protein is one row after TCRdb ran MiXCR on the multiplex PCR reads. The data show 650,000 to 900,000 distinct CDR3 sequences, approximately 40% seen once. As concerns this clonotype: What it recognizes is unknown.

The study excluded patients with other autoimmune diseases, uncontrolled infections, pregnancy or lactation. Broader study findings: Most expanded thyroid clonotypes above 0.001 frequency also appeared in blood.

This CDR3 region has 14 residues. Per the germline V gene, CDR1 is SGHTA and CDR2 is FQGTGA. The V and J ends lost 0 bases and 6 bases respectively, with 12 bases between them. This sequence originates from an adult man with Graves' ophthalmopathy. The chain is built from TRBV7-3 and TRBJ2-7; D is unclear. The sequencing sample was made of peripheral blood. CDR3 in DNA: TGTGCCAGCAGCTTAACCCCATTTTTGACCGAGCAGTACTTC. Its protein product is CASSLTPFLTEQYF.